The rows below give T cell receptor beta chains drawn from one sample of a study of shared clonotypes between healthy human individuals. Clones were read by immunoSEQ multiplex PCR, and TCRdb kept only the in-frame ones, dropping some. The table records millions of clones, 93% of them present only once. Sample: naive CD8+ T cells from PBMCs. These receptors all stem from a man between 18 and 35 years old in good health. Some clones in this sample may be carry-over from other donors' samples. The CDR3 runs from the conserved cysteine through the conserved F or W. D genes are given only for firm matches. A row's size may be missing; if present it is once, few, many or a size class.

J gene | D gene | clone size | V gene | CDR3 protein | CDR3 DNA
TRBJ2-7 | - | - | TRBV7-8 | CASSFDAGLGSEQYF | TGTGCCAGCAGCTTTGACGCGGGGCTCGGGTCCGAGCAGTACTTC
TRBJ2-7 | - | - | TRBV15 | CATSSDGSYEQYF | TGTGCCACCAGCAGTGACGGCTCCTACGAGCAGTACTTC
TRBJ2-5 | - | - | TRBV19 | CASSIDLEETQYF | TGTGCCAGTAGTATAGATCTCGAAGAGACCCAGTACTTC
TRBJ2-7 | - | - | TRBV21-1 | CASSKAHEQYF | TGTGCCAGCAGCAAAGCTCACGAGCAGTACTTC
TRBJ1-4 | TRBD1 | - | TRBV7-9 | CASSGKTGTNEKLFF | TGTGCCAGCAGCGGGAAGACAGGGACTAATGAAAAACTGTTTTTT
TRBJ1-5 | - | few | TRBV30 | CAWSRMIGNQPQHF | TGTGCCTGGAGTAGGATGATTGGCAATCAGCCCCAGCATTTT
TRBJ2-6 | TRBD2 | - | TRBV13 | CASSARLAEWANVLTF | TGTGCCAGCAGCGCCCGACTAGCGGAGTGGGCCAACGTCCTGACTTTC
TRBJ1-4 | TRBD1 | - | TRBV9 | CASSAQTGVGEKLFF | TGTGCCAGCAGCGCCCAAACAGGGGTGGGTGAAAAACTGTTTTTT
TRBJ1-1 | - | - | TRBV7-9 | CASSPRVHTAEAFF | TGTGCCAGCAGCCCCAGGGTCCACACGGCTGAAGCTTTCTTT
TRBJ2-7 | - | - | TRBV28 | CASSLPGTSYEQYF | TGTGCCAGCAGTCTTCCCGGGACATCCTACGAGCAGTACTTC
TRBJ2-3 | TRBD2 | - | TRBV6-1 | CASMGVAGADTQYF | TGTGCCAGCATGGGGGTAGCGGGAGCAGATACGCAGTATTTT
TRBJ1-2 | - | - | TRBV4-3 | CASSQDLERGRYYGYTF | TGCGCCAGCAGCCAAGATCTTGAGAGGGGCCGATACTATGGCTACACCTTC
TRBJ2-6 | TRBD1 | once | TRBV2 | CASSEPVGQAPMSGANVLTF | TGTGCCAGCAGTGAACCTGTGGGACAGGCACCCATGTCTGGGGCCAACGTCCTGACTTTC
TRBJ2-2 | TRBD1 | - | TRBV5-4 | CASSAPGQGISGELFF | TGTGCCAGCAGCGCTCCGGGACAGGGGATCAGCGGGGAGCTGTTTTTT
TRBJ2-7 | - | - | TRBV5-1 | CASRVSPTYEQYF | TGCGCCAGCAGGGTCTCGCCGACCTACGAGCAGTACTTC
TRBJ2-7 | TRBD1 | - | TRBV28 | CASSLIRDRDYEQYF | TGTGCCAGCAGCCTAATCCGGGACAGGGACTACGAGCAGTACTTC
TRBJ2-3 | - | - | TRBV4-1 | CASSIPRDTQYF | TGCGCCAGCAGCATCCCCCGAGATACGCAGTATTTT
TRBJ2-7 | - | - | TRBV4-2 | CASSQGSGYEQYF | TGTGCCAGCAGCCAAGGGAGCGGATACGAGCAGTACTTC
TRBJ1-2 | TRBD1 | - | TRBV19 | CASTFYYGTAYGYTF | TGTGCCAGTACCTTTTATTACGGGACAGCCTATGGCTACACCTTC
TRBJ2-7 | TRBD1 | - | TRBV19 | CASSTRTGGTYEQYF | TGTGCCAGTAGTACTCGGACAGGGGGAACCTACGAGCAGTACTTC
TRBJ2-2 | TRBD1 | few | TRBV29-1 | CSVTTGANTGELFF | TGCAGCGTGACGACAGGGGCGAACACCGGGGAGCTGTTTTTT
TRBJ1-1 | - | once | TRBV6-5 | CASSSKARGLSEAFF | TGTGCCAGCAGTTCTAAAGCCAGGGGTTTGAGTGAAGCTTTCTTT
TRBJ2-1 | TRBD2 | - | TRBV5-1 | CASSLFSRTSGSYNEQFF | TGCGCCAGCAGCTTGTTTAGTCGGACTAGCGGTTCCTACAATGAGCAGTTCTTC
TRBJ2-3 | - | - | TRBV19 | CASSTHPMSTDTQYF | TGTGCCAGTAGTACCCATCCCATGAGCACAGATACGCAGTATTTT
TRBJ1-1 | - | - | TRBV28 | CASSQVWAGAEAFF | TGTGCCAGCAGTCAGGTGTGGGCAGGGGCTGAAGCTTTCTTT
TRBJ1-1 | - | few | TRBV30 | CAWSVGGNTEAFF | TGTGCCTGGAGTGTGGGGGGGAACACTGAAGCTTTCTTT
TRBJ2-7 | TRBD1 | - | TRBV29-1 | CSVVRQGDFYEQYF | TGCAGCGTTGTCCGGCAGGGGGATTTCTACGAGCAGTACTTC
TRBJ2-1 | TRBD2 | - | TRBV5-1 | CASRPETSGIDEQFF | TGCGCCAGCAGACCCGAGACTAGCGGGATCGATGAGCAGTTCTTC
TRBJ2-5 | TRBD2 | - | TRBV15 | CATSGLAGEQETQYF | TGTGCCACCAGCGGGCTAGCGGGAGAGCAAGAGACCCAGTACTTC
TRBJ2-1 | - | - | TRBV27 | CASSLAGSSYNEQFF | TGTGCCAGCAGTTTGGCGGGAAGTTCCTACAATGAGCAGTTCTTC
TRBJ1-1 | - | few | TRBV4-3 | CASSQDSGNTEAFF | TGCGCCAGCAGCCAAGATTCCGGTAACACTGAAGCTTTCTTT
TRBJ2-7 | - | - | TRBV28 | CASSLRDWNYEQYF | TGTGCCAGCAGTTTGAGGGACTGGAACTACGAGCAGTACTTC
TRBJ2-7 | - | - | TRBV6-1 | CASSEVVVAYEQYF | TGTGCCAGCAGTGAAGTCGTGGTAGCCTACGAGCAGTACTTC
TRBJ2-7 | - | - | TRBV15 | CATSRDQDAIPYEQYF | TGTGCCACCAGCAGAGATCAGGATGCTATTCCCTACGAGCAGTACTTC
TRBJ2-2 | - | - | TRBV9 | CASSVEGDLNTGELFF | TGTGCCAGCAGCGTAGAGGGGGACCTGAACACCGGGGAGCTGTTTTTT
TRBJ2-7 | - | - | TRBV9 | CASSVGAVKGEQYF | TGTGCCAGCAGCGTAGGGGCAGTTAAAGGCGAGCAGTACTTC
TRBJ2-2 | - | - | TRBV19 | CASSSSRLSGELFF | TGTGCCAGTAGTAGCTCGCGATTGTCCGGGGAGCTGTTTTTT
TRBJ1-5 | - | few | TRBV5-5 | CASSLTGGASNQPQHF | TGTGCCAGCAGCTTGACCGGAGGGGCTAGCAATCAGCCCCAGCATTTT
TRBJ2-1 | - | - | TRBV29-1 | CSVRWGRSKYNEQFF | TGCAGCGTCCGCTGGGGCAGGAGTAAATACAATGAGCAGTTCTTC
TRBJ1-6 | - | - | TRBV28 | CASSLIRGLTHF | TGTGCCAGCAGTTTGATTCGGGGGCTCACCCACTTT
TRBJ1-1 | - | - | TRBV7-3 | CASSAFLGTEAFF | TGTGCCAGCAGCGCCTTCCTGGGGACTGAAGCTTTCTTT
TRBJ2-2 | TRBD1 | - | TRBV11-2 | CASSEPLDRGHTGELFF | TGTGCCAGCAGCGAGCCCTTGGACAGGGGGCATACCGGGGAGCTGTTTTTT
TRBJ2-7 | - | - | TRBV7-2 | CASSFGHINEQYF | TGTGCCAGCAGCTTCGGGCATATTAACGAGCAGTACTTC
TRBJ1-2 | - | - | TRBV28 | CASSRPGTREGYTF | TGTGCCAGCAGTCGCCCCGGGACGCGGGAAGGCTACACCTTC
TRBJ2-7 | TRBD1 | - | TRBV30 | CAWSYGGQGSYEQYF | TGTGCCTGGAGTTACGGGGGACAGGGGTCCTACGAGCAGTACTTC
TRBJ1-2 | - | - | TRBV7-9 | CASSWDWGTQGYGYTF | TGTGCCAGCAGCTGGGATTGGGGGACTCAGGGCTATGGCTACACCTTC
TRBJ2-7 | - | - | TRBV27 | CASSQDRFSYEQYF | TGTGCCAGCAGCCAAGACAGGTTCTCCTACGAGCAGTACTTC
TRBJ2-4 | TRBD1 | - | TRBV5-5 | CASRDNRGLAKNIQYF | TGTGCCAGCAGAGACAACAGGGGGCTAGCCAAAAACATTCAGTACTTC
TRBJ2-4 | - | - | TRBV5-1 | CASSLKGLDIQYF | TGCGCCAGCAGCTTGAAGGGACTCGACATTCAGTACTTC
TRBJ2-1 | - | - | TRBV29-1 | CSVRANYNEQFF | TGCAGCGTCCGGGCCAACTACAATGAGCAGTTCTTC
TRBJ2-1 | - | - | TRBV10-3 | CAISEDPLVGYNEQFF | TGTGCCATCAGCGAAGACCCCCTTGTGGGCTACAATGAGCAGTTCTTC
TRBJ2-3 | TRBD2 | - | TRBV28 | CASSPLVGGAGGDTQYF | TGTGCCAGCAGTCCGCTAGTTGGGGGAGCGGGGGGAGATACGCAGTATTTT
TRBJ2-1 | TRBD2 | - | TRBV4-2 | CASSLGLAAIYNEQFF | TGTGCCAGCAGCCTCGGACTAGCGGCGATTTACAATGAGCAGTTCTTC
TRBJ2-7 | TRBD2 | - | TRBV27 | CASSLYRLAGGLYEQYF | TGTGCCAGCAGTTTGTACAGACTAGCGGGAGGGCTTTACGAGCAGTACTTC